This T cell receptor beta chain was sequenced during a study of CD8+ T cells in alopecia areata. After isolation, RNA underwent reverse transcription to generate cDNA as the sequencing template. Data came from immunoSEQ multiplex PCR; TCRdb stores just in-frame clones and leaves some out. Here the sample spans about 99,000 clones, 85% to 90% being singletons. Germline V gene sequence: CDR1 PRHDT, CDR2 FYEKMQ (reference sequence). This CDR3 is 12 amino acids long. V lost 6 bases and J 7 bases, leaving 13 bases between the germline ends. This clone has just a few counts. Treatment noted: oral pan-JAK inhibitor, 5-10 mg twice daily.

The specimen was CD8+ T cells sorted from blood, collected between weeks 30 and 35, from a patient treated with tofacitinib. The source is a human donor with alopecia areata. The chain carries TRBV13 and TRBJ2-7; D perhaps matches TRBD1 (6 bases). DNA of the CDR3: TGTGCCAGCAGGGCAACCAGGGGAGAGCAGTACTTC. It is translated as CASRATRGEQYF.